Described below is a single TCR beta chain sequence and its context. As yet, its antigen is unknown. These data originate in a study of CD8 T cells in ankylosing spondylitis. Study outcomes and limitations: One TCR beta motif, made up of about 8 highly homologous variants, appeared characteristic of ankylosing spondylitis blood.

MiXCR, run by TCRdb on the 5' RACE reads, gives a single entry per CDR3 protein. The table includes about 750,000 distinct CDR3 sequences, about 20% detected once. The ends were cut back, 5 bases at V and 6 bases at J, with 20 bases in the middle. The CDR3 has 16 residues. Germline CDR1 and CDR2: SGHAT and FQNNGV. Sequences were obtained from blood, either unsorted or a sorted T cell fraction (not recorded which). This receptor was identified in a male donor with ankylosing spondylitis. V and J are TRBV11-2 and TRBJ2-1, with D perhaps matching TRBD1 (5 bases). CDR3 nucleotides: TGTGCCAGCAGCCCCCCTCTCAGGGCAGTCCCCAATGAGCAGTTCTTC. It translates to CASSPPLRAVPNEQFF. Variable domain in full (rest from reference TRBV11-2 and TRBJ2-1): EAGVAQSPRYKIIEKRQSVAFWCNPISGHATLYWYQQILGQGPKLLIQFQNNGVVDDSQLPKDRFSAERLKGVDSTLKIQPAKLEDSAVYLCASSPPLRAVPNEQFFGPGTRLTVL.